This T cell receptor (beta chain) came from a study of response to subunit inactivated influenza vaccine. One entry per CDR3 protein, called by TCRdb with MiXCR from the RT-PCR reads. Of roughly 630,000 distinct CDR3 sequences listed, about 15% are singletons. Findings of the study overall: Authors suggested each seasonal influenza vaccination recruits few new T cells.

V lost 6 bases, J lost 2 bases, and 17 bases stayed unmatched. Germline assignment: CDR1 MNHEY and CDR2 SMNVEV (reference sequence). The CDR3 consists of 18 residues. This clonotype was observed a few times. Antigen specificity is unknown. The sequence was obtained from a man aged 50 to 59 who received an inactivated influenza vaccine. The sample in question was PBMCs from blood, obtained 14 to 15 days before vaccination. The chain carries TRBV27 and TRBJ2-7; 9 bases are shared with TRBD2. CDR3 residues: CASSLAGLANRSPYEQYF. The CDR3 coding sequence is TGTGCCAGCAGCCTAGCCGGACTAGCGAACCGGAGTCCCTACGAGCAGTACTTC.